A selection of T cell receptor beta chains follows, all from one sample in a study of cytomegalovirus exposure and HLA in healthy donors. TCRdb's copy holds only in-frame clones and misses some; the assay was immunoSEQ multiplex PCR. Among about 140,000 clones, over 65% were seen once, and the ten largest hold approximately 1.6%. Sequenced sample: PBMCs. Receptor source: a woman between 25 and 40 years old in good health and CMV-seronegative. Both conserved end residues are part of each CDR3. Each record gives: D gene, V gene, clone size, J gene, CDR3 DNA, CDR3 protein. D genes are given only for firm matches. Not all rows give a size; the values are once, few, many and, for expanded clones, a class.

>-|TRBV19|-|TRBJ2-2
TGTGCCAGTAGTATTATGCGCGGTGCCGGGGAGCTGTTTTTT
CASSIMRGAGELFF
>-|TRBV2|-|TRBJ1-5
TGTGCCAGCAGTGAACAGTATAGCAATCAGCCCCAGCATTTT
CASSEQYSNQPQHF
>-|TRBV7-2|-|TRBJ2-2
TGTGCCAGCAGCTTAGCTGGTATAGCCGGGGAGCTGTTTTTT
CASSLAGIAGELFF
>-|TRBV6-5|-|TRBJ1-2
TGTGCCAGCACTTCCCGCCGGGGAAGAGGAGGCTACACCTTC
CASTSRRGRGGYTF
>-|TRBV7-4|-|TRBJ1-5
TGTGCCAGCAGCTTACCCGGCAGCAGCAGGTATAGCAATCAGCCCCAGCATTTT
CASSLPGSSRYSNQPQHF
>-|TRBV10-3|once|TRBJ1-5
TGTGCCATCAGTGACAGGGGTGGCAATCAGCCCCAGCATTTT
CAISDRGGNQPQHF
>TRBD2|TRBV9|-|TRBJ2-1
TGTGCCAGCAGCCCTCTAGGGGTAGCGGGAGATGGTGAGCAGTTCTTC
CASSPLGVAGDGEQFF
>-|TRBV28|-|TRBJ2-7
TGTGCCAGCAATCCTTTTGGCAGTACCTACGAGCAGTACTTC
CASNPFGSTYEQYF
>TRBD1|TRBV27|-|TRBJ1-4
TGTGCCAGCAGCCTTACAGGGGTGATTAATGAAAAACTGTTTTTT
CASSLTGVINEKLFF
>TRBD1|TRBV30|-|TRBJ2-7
TGTGCCTGGGGAAAACCGGGACAGACCTACGAGCAGTACTTC
CAWGKPGQTYEQYF
>-|TRBV10-3|-|TRBJ1-5
TGTGCCATCAGTGAGTCGGGGGGAGGGGTCAATCAGCCCCAGCATTTT
CAISESGGGVNQPQHF
>-|TRBV19|-|TRBJ1-2
TGTGCCTGTGGGAGCGGTGCTAACTATGGCTACACCTTC
CACGSGANYGYTF
>-|TRBV7-7|-|TRBJ2-2
TGTGCTAGCAGCTCCCGACGGGTATTGAACACCGGGGAGCTGTTTTTT
CASSSRRVLNTGELFF
>-|TRBV5-6|-|TRBJ2-3
TGTGCCAGCAGCTTGAAGGGGACAGATACGCAGTATTTT
CASSLKGTDTQYF
>-|TRBV6-1|-|TRBJ1-2
TGTGCCAGCAGTGAACCAGGGAAGGACTATGGCTACACCTTC
CASSEPGKDYGYTF
>-|TRBV14|-|TRBJ1-1
TGTGCCAGCAGCCAAGATGAGGCTGAAGCTTTCTTT
CASSQDEAEAFF
>-|TRBV28|-|TRBJ2-5
TGTGCCAGCAGTCCAGGGACTCTTATTCGGGAAGAGCAGTACTTC
CASSPGTLIREEQYF
>TRBD2|TRBV23-1|-|TRBJ2-3
TGCGCCAGCAGTCAATCGTCCGGGAGGGCGAACGACACAGATACGCAGTATTTT
CASSQSSGRANDTDTQYF
>-|TRBV7-9|-|TRBJ1-2
TGTGCCAGCAGTCAGACAGTAAACTATGGCTACACCTTC
CASSQTVNYGYTF
>-|TRBV28|few|TRBJ1-2
TGTGCCAGCATGGCTTTAGGGGGTGGAGGAAACTATGGCTACACCTTC
CASMALGGGGNYGYTF
>-|TRBV19|once|TRBJ2-2
TGTGCCAGTAGCTTAACCGGGACTCCGAACGGGGAGCTGTTTTTT
CASSLTGTPNGELFF
>-|TRBV7-3|-|TRBJ1-1
TGTGCCAGCAGCTTAACGTCCCTAGTTGAAGCTTTCTTT
CASSLTSLVEAFF
>-|TRBV11-2|few|TRBJ1-5
TGTGCCAGCAGCTTAGAGGCGGGGCAGCCCCAGCATTTT
CASSLEAGQPQHF
>-|TRBV6-5|-|TRBJ2-2
TGTGCCAGCAGTTCCGACTATACCGGGGAGCTGTTTTTT
CASSSDYTGELFF
>-|TRBV2|-|TRBJ2-3
TGTGCCAGCTCGGCCAGGGAGGCAGATACGCAGTATTTT
CASSAREADTQYF
>TRBD2|TRBV11-3|-|TRBJ2-3
TGTGCCAGCAGCGACGGACTAGCGGGGAGTGGAACAGATACGCAGTATTTT
CASSDGLAGSGTDTQYF
>-|TRBV6-6|few|TRBJ2-1
TGTGCCAGCAGTTACCTGAGGGGGAGGTTCTTC
CASSYLRGRFF
>TRBD2|TRBV5-1|-|TRBJ2-5
TGCGCCAGCAGCTTTACTGGCGGGGGGACGCGGGGAGAGACCCAGTACTTC
CASSFTGGGTRGETQYF
>-|TRBV5-8|-|TRBJ1-2
TGTGCCAGCAGCTTCCGGGTTGTGAGTGGCTACACCTTC
CASSFRVVSGYTF
>-|TRBV28|-|TRBJ2-2
TGTGCCACCGAGGACAGTACCTCGAAACTCACCGGGGAGCTGTTTTTT
CATEDSTSKLTGELFF
>TRBD1|TRBV28|-|TRBJ2-5
TGTGCCAGCAGTTCCCCCCTCGACAGGGAACGAGAGACCCAGTACTTC
CASSSPLDRERETQYF
>-|TRBV7-8|-|TRBJ2-6
TGTGCCAGCAGCTTACTTCCTGGGGCCAACGTCCTGACTTTC
CASSLLPGANVLTF
>TRBD1|TRBV5-4|-|TRBJ2-5
TGTGCCAGCAGCTCGTCAGAGGGGGCAGAGACCCAGTACTTC
CASSSSEGAETQYF
>TRBD2|TRBV7-6|-|TRBJ2-2
TGTGCCAGCAGCTATAGGAGCCTAGCGGGAGGCGGGGAGCTGTTTTTT
CASSYRSLAGGGELFF
>-|TRBV2|-|TRBJ1-3
TGTGCCAGCAGAGAACAGGGTTTTGCTGGAAACACCATATATTTT
CASREQGFAGNTIYF
>-|TRBV6-5|-|TRBJ2-7
TGTGCCAGCAGTTACGGGCCAGGCTACTACGAGCAGTACTTC
CASSYGPGYYEQYF
>-|TRBV6-6|few|TRBJ1-3
TGTGCCAGCCTCAGGGGAAGCTCTGGAAACACCATATATTTT
CASLRGSSGNTIYF
>TRBD2|TRBV10-3|-|TRBJ2-7
TGTGCCATCAGTGAGTCTTCGGGACTAGCGGGAGTAGAGTCCCCCCCCGAGCAGTACTTC
CAISESSGLAGVESPPEQYF
>TRBD1|TRBV14|few|TRBJ1-2
TGTGCCAGCAGCCACCGTACCGGGACAGGGAGTGGCTACACCTTC
CASSHRTGTGSGYTF
>TRBD1|TRBV5-5|-|TRBJ1-1
TGTGCCAGCAGCTCGCAGGGGGACACTGAAGCTTTCTTT
CASSSQGDTEAFF
>-|TRBV28|-|TRBJ1-3
TGTGCCAGCAGTCGACACGCTGGAAACACCATATATTTT
CASSRHAGNTIYF
>TRBD1|TRBV6-6|few|TRBJ2-1
TGTGCCAGCAACCCGGGACAGCTGAACAATGAGCAGTTCTTC
CASNPGQLNNEQFF
>-|TRBV19|once|TRBJ2-7
TGTGCCAGTAGTATAACAGGTTTCTCCTACGAGCAGTACTTC
CASSITGFSYEQYF
>TRBD2|TRBV6-4|-|TRBJ2-1
TGTGCCAGCAGTGACTCGGCTAGCGGGGATATCAATGAGCAGTTCTTC
CASSDSASGDINEQFF
>TRBD2|TRBV6-1|-|TRBJ2-1
TGTGCCAGCAGTGAACCGGCGGGGGGTGATAATGAGCAGTTCTTC
CASSEPAGGDNEQFF
>-|TRBV18|-|TRBJ2-6
TGTGCCAGCTCACTTGGACAGCCCCTGGCCAACGTCCTGACTTTC
CASSLGQPLANVLTF
>TRBD1|TRBV28|-|TRBJ2-5
TGTGCCAGCAATGTTCCGGGGACAGGGGAAAAGACCCAGTACTTC
CASNVPGTGEKTQYF
>-|TRBV18|-|TRBJ1-1
TGTGCCAGCTCAGCTAACGAAGGGGGTGAAGCTTTCTTT
CASSANEGGEAFF
>-|TRBV5-4|-|TRBJ1-1
TGTGCCAGCAGCTATGCGTTGGGCGCGGGGACTGAAGCTTTCTTT
CASSYALGAGTEAFF
>TRBD2|TRBV19|-|TRBJ2-3
TGTGCCAGTAGTGGTAGCGGGGGCCCTGATACGCAGTATTTT
CASSGSGGPDTQYF
>TRBD1|TRBV4-1|once|TRBJ2-7
TGCGCCAGCAGCCAAGATGGGACAGGGGTTTCCTACGAGCAGTACTTC
CASSQDGTGVSYEQYF
>TRBD1|TRBV28|-|TRBJ1-5
TGTGCCAGCAGGGAGGGGGCCGATCAGCCCCAGCATTTT
CASREGADQPQHF
>TRBD2|TRBV5-6|-|TRBJ2-1
TGTGCCAGCAGCTACGGTGGGCTAGCGGGAAATGAGTGGTTCTTC
CASSYGGLAGNEWFF
>-|TRBV7-2|once|TRBJ1-2
TGTGCCAGCAGCCCCCAGGTGGACTATGGCTACACCTTC
CASSPQVDYGYTF
>-|TRBV2|-|TRBJ2-2
TGTGCCAGCACGAGGGTCGAGAACACCGGGGAGCTGTTTTTT
CASTRVENTGELFF
>TRBD2|TRBV2|once|TRBJ2-1
TGTGCCAGCAGTCGTGGACTAGCGGGAGATCTCGGTGAGCAGTTCTTC
CASSRGLAGDLGEQFF